The subject of this entry is one TCR beta chain. The sample belongs to a study of blood T cell repertoires in COVID-19. Study details: COVID-19 samples from acute and convalescent phases originated in the United States, Italy and Spain. From T cells, B-cell-depleted T cells, or PBMCs came the material, which was cDNA or gDNA.

This CDR3 comprises 17 residues. Germline V lookup: CDR1 LGHDT, CDR2 YNNKEL (reference sequence). Deletions cut 2 bases from V and 0 bases from J, with 14 bases between. As handled by the study authors: Amplification with reference gene primers provided the estimates of nucleated cell counts. Repertoires were generated with immunoSEQ multiplex PCR, while TCRdb's copy carries only in-frame clones and drops some. D and trimming were read from the DNA, whereas the V and J calls and clone size are those reported in that table. The sample holds around 110,000 clones, approximately 80% seen once. Sequencing was done on a sample of peripheral blood. The origin of this receptor is a man in his 70s with active or convalescent COVID-19. The chain has TRBV3-1 (or the pseudogene TRBV3-2) and TRBJ1-3; possibly TRBD1 for D (5 bases). CDR3 sequence reads: CASSQLGGRPSGNTIYF. CDR3 bases: TGTGCCAGCAGCCAACTCGGGGGGAGGCCCTCTGGAAACACCATATATTTT.